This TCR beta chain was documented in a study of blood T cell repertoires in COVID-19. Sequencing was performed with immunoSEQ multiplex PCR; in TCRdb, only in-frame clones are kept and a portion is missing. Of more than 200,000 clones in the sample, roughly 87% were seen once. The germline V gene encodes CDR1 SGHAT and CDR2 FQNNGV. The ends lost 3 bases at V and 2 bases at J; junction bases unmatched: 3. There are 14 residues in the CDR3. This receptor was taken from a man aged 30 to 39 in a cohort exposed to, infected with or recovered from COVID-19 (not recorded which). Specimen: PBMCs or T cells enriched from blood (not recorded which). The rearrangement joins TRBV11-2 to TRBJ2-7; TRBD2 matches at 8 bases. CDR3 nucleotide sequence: TGTGCCAGCAGCTTTACTAGCGGCCCCTACGAGCAGTACTTC. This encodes CASSFTSGPYEQYF.